These 4 T cell receptor beta chains were all obtained from the same sample, sequenced in a study of control samples from healthy donors and cancer patients. Assay: immunoSEQ multiplex PCR; the TCRdb copy retains only in-frame clones and omits some. The repertoire holds fewer than 200,000 clones, with 90% to 95% as singletons. Sequenced sample: blood. These receptors were collected from a woman aged 55 to 70 in good health.

This clone has more than one count but fewer than ten. The CDR3 coding sequence is TGCAGCGTTGAAGTAGGGGGGGAGAATACGCAGTATTTT. Translation gives CSVEVGGENTQYF. V gene TRBV29-1 combines with J gene TRBJ2-3; tentative D call: TRBD2 (7 bases). V lost 1 base, J lost 7 bases, and 12 bases lay in between. Germline V gene lookup returns CDR1 SQVTM and CDR2 ANQGSEA. The CDR3 runs 13 residues.

The rearrangement links TRBV9 to TRBJ1-1; unclear D gene. Germline V gene sequence: CDR1 SGDLS, CDR2 YYNGEE. Between the trimmed V and J ends, which lost 4 bases and 1 base, there was a span of 17 bases. The CDR3 contains 16 residues. CDR3 coding DNA: TGTGCCAGCAGCCCTCCTACGGGGAAGGAGAACACTGAAGCTTTCTTT. It yields the protein CASSPPTGKENTEAFF.

This sequence joins TRBV13 and TRBJ1-6; the D is unclear. This CDR3 contains 16 residues. Germline V gene data show CDR1 as PRHDT and CDR2 as FYEKMQ (reference sequence). Trimming pared 3 bases from V and 5 bases from J, leaving 14 bases between. CDR3 nucleotides: TGTGCCAGCAGCTTTTCTCACAGCGGTAATAATTCACCCCTCCACTTT. It is translated as CASSFSHSGNNSPLHF. Complete variable domain (other parts from reference TRBV13 and TRBJ1-6): AAGVIQSPRHLIKEKRETATLKCYPIPRHDTVYWYQQGPGQDPQFLISFYEKMQSDKGSIPDRFSAQQFSDYHSELNMSSLELGDSALYFCASSFSHSGNNSPLHFGNGTRLTVT.

The V call is TRBV6-5, the J call TRBJ1-3; D ambiguous. This CDR3 has 16 amino acids. The V end was cut by 2 bases, the J end by 0 bases, with 11 bases between. Looked up from germline, CDR1 is MNHEY and CDR2 is SVGAGI. CDR3 sequence reads: CASSYGRSFSGNTIYF. CDR3 bases: TGTGCCAGCAGTTACGGACGGAGTTTCTCTGGAAACACCATATATTTT.